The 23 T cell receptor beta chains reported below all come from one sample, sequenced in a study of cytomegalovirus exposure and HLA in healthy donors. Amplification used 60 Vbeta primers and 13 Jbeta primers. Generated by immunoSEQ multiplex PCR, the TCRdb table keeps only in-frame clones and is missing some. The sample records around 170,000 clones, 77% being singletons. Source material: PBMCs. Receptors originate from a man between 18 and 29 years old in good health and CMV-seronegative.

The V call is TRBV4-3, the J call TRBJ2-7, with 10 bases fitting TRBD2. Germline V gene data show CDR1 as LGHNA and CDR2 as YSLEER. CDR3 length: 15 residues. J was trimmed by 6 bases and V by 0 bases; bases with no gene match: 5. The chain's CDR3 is CASSQEGGLASEQYF. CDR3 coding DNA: TGCGCCAGCAGCCAAGAGGGGGGACTAGCGTCCGAGCAGTACTTC.

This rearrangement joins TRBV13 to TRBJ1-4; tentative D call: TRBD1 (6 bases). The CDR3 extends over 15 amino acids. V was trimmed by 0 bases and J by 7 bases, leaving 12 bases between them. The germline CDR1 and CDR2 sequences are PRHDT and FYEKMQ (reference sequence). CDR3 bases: TGTGCCAGCAGCTTAGGACAGGGAGTGGGTGAAAAACTGTTTTTT. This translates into CASSLGQGVGEKLFF.

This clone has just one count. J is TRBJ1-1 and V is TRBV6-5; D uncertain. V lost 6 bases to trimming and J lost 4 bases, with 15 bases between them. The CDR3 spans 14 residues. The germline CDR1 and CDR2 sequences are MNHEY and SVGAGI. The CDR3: CASSTSRRGTEAFF. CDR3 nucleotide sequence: TGTGCCAGCAGCACCTCACGGCGGGGCACTGAAGCTTTCTTT.

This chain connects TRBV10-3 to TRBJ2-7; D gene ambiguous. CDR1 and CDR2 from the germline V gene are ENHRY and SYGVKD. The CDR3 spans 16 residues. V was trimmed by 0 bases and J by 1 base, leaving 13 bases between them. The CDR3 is CAISESTVTQSYEQYF. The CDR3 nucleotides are TGTGCCATCAGTGAGTCGACTGTTACCCAGTCCTACGAGCAGTACTTC.

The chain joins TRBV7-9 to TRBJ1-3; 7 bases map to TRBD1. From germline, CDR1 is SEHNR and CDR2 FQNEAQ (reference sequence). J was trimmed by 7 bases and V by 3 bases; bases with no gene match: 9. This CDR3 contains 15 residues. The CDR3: CASSLGQSEGNTIYF. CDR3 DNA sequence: TGTGCCAGCAGCTTGGGACAGTCTGAAGGGAACACCATATATTTT.

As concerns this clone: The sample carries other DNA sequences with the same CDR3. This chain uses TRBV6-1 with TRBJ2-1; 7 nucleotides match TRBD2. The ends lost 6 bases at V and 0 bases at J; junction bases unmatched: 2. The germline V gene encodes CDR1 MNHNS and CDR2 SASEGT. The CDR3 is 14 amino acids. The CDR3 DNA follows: TGTGCCAGCAGGCGGGGGTCCTCCTACAATGAGCAGTTCTTC. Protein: CASRRGSSYNEQFF.

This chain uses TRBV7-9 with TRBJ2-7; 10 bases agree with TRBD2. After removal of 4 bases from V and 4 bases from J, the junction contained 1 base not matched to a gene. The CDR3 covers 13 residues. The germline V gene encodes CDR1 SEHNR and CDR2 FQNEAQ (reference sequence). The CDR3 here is CASSWTSGYEQYF. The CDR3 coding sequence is TGTGCCAGCAGCTGGACTAGCGGATACGAGCAGTACTTC.

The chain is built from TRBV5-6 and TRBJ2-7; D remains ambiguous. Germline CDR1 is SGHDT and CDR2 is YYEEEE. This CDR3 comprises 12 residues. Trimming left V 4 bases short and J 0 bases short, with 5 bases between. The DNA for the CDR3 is TGTGCCAGCAGCCCCAACTCCTACGAGCAGTACTTC. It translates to CASSPNSYEQYF.

The CDR3: CASSPKSRGPGYEQYF. The CDR3 DNA sequence: TGTGCCAGCAGCCCGAAAAGCAGGGGGCCAGGCTACGAGCAGTACTTC. The chain has TRBV7-2 and TRBJ2-7; 8 bases are a match to TRBD1. V shed 5 bases and J 3 bases; nucleotides not matched to a gene: 12. Per germline, CDR1 SGHTA and CDR2 FQGNSA. The CDR3 is 16 amino acids.

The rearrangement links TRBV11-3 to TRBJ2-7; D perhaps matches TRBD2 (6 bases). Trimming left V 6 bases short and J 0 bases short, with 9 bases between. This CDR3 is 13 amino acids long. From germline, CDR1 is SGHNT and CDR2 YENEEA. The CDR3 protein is CASRWGVSYEQYF. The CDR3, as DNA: TGTGCCAGCAGGTGGGGGGTCTCCTACGAGCAGTACTTC. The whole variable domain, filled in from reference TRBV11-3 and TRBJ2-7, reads EAGVVQSPRYKIIEKKQPVAFWCNPISGHNTLYWYLQNLGQGPELLIRYENEEAVDDSQLPKDRFSAERLKGVDSTLKIQPAELGDSAVYLCASRWGVSYEQYFGPGTRLTVT.

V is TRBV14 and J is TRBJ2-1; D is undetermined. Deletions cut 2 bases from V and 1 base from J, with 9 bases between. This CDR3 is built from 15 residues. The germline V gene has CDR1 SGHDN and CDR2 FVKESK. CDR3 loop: CASSQWQISYNEQFF. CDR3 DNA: TGTGCCAGCAGCCAATGGCAGATATCCTACAATGAGCAGTTCTTC. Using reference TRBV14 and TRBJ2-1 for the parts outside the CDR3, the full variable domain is EAGVTQFPSHSVIEKGQTVTLRCDPISGHDNLYWYRRVMGKEIKFLLHFVKESKQDESGMPNNRFLAERTGGTYSTLKVQPAELEDSGVYFCASSQWQISYNEQFFGPGTRLTVL.

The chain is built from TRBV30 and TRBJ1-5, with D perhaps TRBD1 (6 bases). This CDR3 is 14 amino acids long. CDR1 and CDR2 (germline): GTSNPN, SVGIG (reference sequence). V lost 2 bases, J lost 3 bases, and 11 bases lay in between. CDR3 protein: CAWSLGAVNQPQHF. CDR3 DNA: TGTGCCTGGAGTCTGGGGGCGGTCAATCAGCCCCAGCATTTT. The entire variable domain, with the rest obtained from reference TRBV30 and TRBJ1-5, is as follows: SQTIHQWPATLVQPVGSPLSLECTVEGTSNPNLYWYRQAAGRGLQLLFYSVGIGQISSEVPQNLSASRPQDRQFILSSKKLLLSDSGFYLCAWSLGAVNQPQHFGDGTRLSIL.

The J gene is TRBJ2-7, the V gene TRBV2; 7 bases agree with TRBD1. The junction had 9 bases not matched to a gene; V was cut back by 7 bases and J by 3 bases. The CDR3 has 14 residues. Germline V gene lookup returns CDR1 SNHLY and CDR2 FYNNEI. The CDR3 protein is CASTPGTANYEQYF. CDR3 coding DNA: TGTGCCAGCACCCCCGGGACAGCCAACTACGAGCAGTACTTC.

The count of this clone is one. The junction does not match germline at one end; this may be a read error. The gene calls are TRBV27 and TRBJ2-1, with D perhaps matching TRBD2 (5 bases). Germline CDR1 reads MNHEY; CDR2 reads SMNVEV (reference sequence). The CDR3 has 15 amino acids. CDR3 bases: TGTGCCAGCACCTCTCTTCTGGGAATCGGGAATGAGCAATTCTTC. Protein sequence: CASTSLLGIGNEQFF.

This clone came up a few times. This CDR3 reads CASSAGLAGVHNEQFF. CDR3 bases: TGTGCCAGCAGTGCGGGACTAGCGGGGGTCCACAATGAGCAGTTCTTC. The genes are TRBV27 and TRBJ2-1; TRBD2 agrees at 14 bases. The germline gives CDR1 MNHEY, CDR2 SMNVEV (reference sequence). J lost 5 bases, V lost 5 bases, and 5 bases had no gene match. The CDR3 covers 16 residues.

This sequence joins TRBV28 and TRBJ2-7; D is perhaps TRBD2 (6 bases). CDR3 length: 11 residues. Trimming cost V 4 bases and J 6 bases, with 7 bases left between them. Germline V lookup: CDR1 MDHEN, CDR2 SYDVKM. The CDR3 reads CASSWRGEQYF. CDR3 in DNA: TGTGCCAGCAGTTGGAGGGGCGAGCAGTACTTC. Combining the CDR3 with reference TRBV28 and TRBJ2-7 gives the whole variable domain DVKVTQSSRYLVKRTGEKVFLECVQDMDHENMFWYRQDPGLGLRLIYFSYDVKMKEKGDIPEGYSVSREKKERFSLILESASTNQTSMYLCASSWRGEQYFGPGTRLTVT.

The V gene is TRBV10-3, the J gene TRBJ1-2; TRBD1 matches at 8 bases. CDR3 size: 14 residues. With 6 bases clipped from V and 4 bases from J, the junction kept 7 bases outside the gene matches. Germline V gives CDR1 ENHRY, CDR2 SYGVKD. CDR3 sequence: CAISNRGEGYGYTF. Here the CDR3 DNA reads TGTGCCATCAGCAACAGGGGGGAAGGCTATGGCTACACCTTC.

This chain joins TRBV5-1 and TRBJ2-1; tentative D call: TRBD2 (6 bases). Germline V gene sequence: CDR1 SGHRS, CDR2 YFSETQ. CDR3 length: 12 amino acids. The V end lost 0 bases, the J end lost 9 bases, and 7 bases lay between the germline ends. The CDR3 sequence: CASSLVGGEQFF. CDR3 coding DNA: TGCGCCAGCAGCTTGGTCGGGGGTGAGCAGTTCTTC.

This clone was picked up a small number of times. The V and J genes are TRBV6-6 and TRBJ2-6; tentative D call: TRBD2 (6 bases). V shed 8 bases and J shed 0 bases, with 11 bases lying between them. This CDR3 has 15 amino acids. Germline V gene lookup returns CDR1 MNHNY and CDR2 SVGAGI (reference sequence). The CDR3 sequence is CASSGGFSGANVLTF. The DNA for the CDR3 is TGTGCCAGCTCTGGGGGGTTCTCTGGGGCCAACGTCCTGACTTTC.

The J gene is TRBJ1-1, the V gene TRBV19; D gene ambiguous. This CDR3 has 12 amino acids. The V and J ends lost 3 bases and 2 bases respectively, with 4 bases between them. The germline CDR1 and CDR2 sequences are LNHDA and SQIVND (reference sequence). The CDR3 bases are TGTGCCAGTAGTATTAGAAACACTGAAGCTTTCTTT. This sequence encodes CASSIRNTEAFF.

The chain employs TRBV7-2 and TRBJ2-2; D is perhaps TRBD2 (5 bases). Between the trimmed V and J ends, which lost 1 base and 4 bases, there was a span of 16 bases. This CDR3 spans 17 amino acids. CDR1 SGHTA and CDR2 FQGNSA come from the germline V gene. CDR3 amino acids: CASSLDGFIGSTGELFF. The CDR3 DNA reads TGTGCCAGCAGCTTAGACGGGTTCATAGGGAGCACCGGGGAGCTGTTTTTT.

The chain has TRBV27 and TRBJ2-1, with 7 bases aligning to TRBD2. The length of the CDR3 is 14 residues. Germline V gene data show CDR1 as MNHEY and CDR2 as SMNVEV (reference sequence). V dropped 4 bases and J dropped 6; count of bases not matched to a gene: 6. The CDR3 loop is CASSSHSGGNEQFF. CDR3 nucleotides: TGTGCCAGCAGTTCCCACTCGGGGGGCAATGAGCAGTTCTTC.

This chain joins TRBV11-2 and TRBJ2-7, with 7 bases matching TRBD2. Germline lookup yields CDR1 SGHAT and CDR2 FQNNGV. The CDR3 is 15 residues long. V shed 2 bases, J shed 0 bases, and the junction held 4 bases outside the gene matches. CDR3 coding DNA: TGTGCCAGCAGCTTAAGCGGGGCACGCTCCTACGAGCAGTACTTC. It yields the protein CASSLSGARSYEQYF.